Following are 3 T cell receptor beta chains from one sample sequenced in a study of TIL therapy for anti-PD-1-resistant metastatic lung cancer. Indicated time point: pre-treatment sample, taken before nivolumab and TIL therapy. Tumor tissue came from excised metastases, mostly pleural nodules or supraclavicular lymph nodes. Sequencing used immunoSEQ v3. Sequencing was performed with immunoSEQ multiplex PCR; in TCRdb, only in-frame clones are kept and a portion is missing. The data contain over 10,000 clones, 66% of them singletons. This specimen consisted of tumor tissue, obtained at baseline. Receptors were obtained from a woman between 30 and 80 years old with non-small cell lung cancer.

CDR3 in amino acids: CASSLGEEDEAFF. In DNA form, the CDR3 reads TGTGCCAGCAGCTTAGGCGAGGAAGATGAAGCTTTCTTT. This chain joins TRBV7-2 and TRBJ1-1; D unresolved. The CDR3 is 13 amino acids. CDR1 is SGHTA, CDR2 FQGNSA, per germline. Trimming stripped 1 base from V and 7 bases from J, with 10 bases between.

The V call is TRBV2, the J call TRBJ2-7; D gene ambiguous. The CDR3 consists of 11 residues. CDR1 is SNHLY, CDR2 FYNNEI, per germline. Between the trimmed V and J ends, which lost 2 bases and 7 bases, there was a span of 6 bases. The CDR3 sequence is CASSESREQYF. The CDR3 coding sequence is TGTGCCAGCAGTGAAAGTCGGGAGCAGTACTTC.

This clone was recorded once. This sequence joins TRBV7-9 and TRBJ2-3, with TRBD1 as a possible D gene (5 bases). CDR1 SEHNR and CDR2 FQNEAQ come from the germline V gene (reference sequence). V lost 0 bases to trimming and J lost 2 bases, with 12 bases between them. The CDR3 covers 16 residues. The CDR3 spells CASSLAESTVTDTQYF. The CDR3 DNA is TGTGCCAGCAGCTTAGCCGAATCGACAGTCACAGATACGCAGTATTTT.